Presented here are 14 T cell receptor beta chains from one specimen sequenced in a study of blood T cell repertoires in COVID-19. Method: immunoSEQ multiplex PCR; TCRdb's copy keeps in-frame clones and lacks some. The table lists 95,000 to 120,000 clones, about 88% of them singletons. The material sequenced was peripheral blood. The receptor source for this set is a man in his forties with acute or convalescent COVID-19.

The V gene is TRBV28, the J gene TRBJ2-6; D unclear. This CDR3 spans 14 amino acids. From germline, CDR1 is MDHEN and CDR2 SYDVKM. The ends were cut back, 4 bases at V and 2 bases at J, with 6 bases in the middle. CDR3 amino acids: CASSSRAGANVLTF. Here the CDR3 DNA reads TGTGCCAGCAGTTCGAGAGCTGGGGCCAACGTCCTGACTTTC. The full variable domain, its missing parts supplied by reference TRBV28 and TRBJ2-6, is DVKVTQSSRYLVKRTGEKVFLECVQDMDHENMFWYRQDPGLGLRLIYFSYDVKMKEKGDIPEGYSVSREKKERFSLILESASTNQTSMYLCASSSRAGANVLTFGAGSRLTVL.

The chain joins TRBV5-6 to TRBJ1-5; 7 nucleotides match TRBD1. Trimming at V came to 1 base and at J to 3 bases, leaving 4 bases not matched to a gene. The CDR3 is made up of 15 amino acids. The germline gives CDR1 SGHDT, CDR2 YYEEEE. As DNA, the CDR3 is TGTGCCAGCAGCTTGAGGACAGGAGACAATCAGCCCCAGCATTTT. Amino acid sequence: CASSLRTGDNQPQHF.

The chain joins TRBV7-8 to TRBJ1-3, with a possible D match to TRBD1 (5 bases). Trimming took off 1 base at V and 6 bases at J, with 16 bases between the two ends. In germline, CDR1 is SGHVS, CDR2 FQNEAQ. This CDR3 is built from 16 residues. Here the CDR3 DNA reads TGTGCCAGCAGCTTAGGCTTCAGAGACAGTGCAAACACCATATATTTT. Translated: CASSLGFRDSANTIYF.

This clone was found a few times. V is TRBV6-2 or TRBV6-3 and J is TRBJ2-3; no clear D. Germline V CDR1 and CDR2: MNHEY, SVGEGT. Trimming removed 2 bases at V and 6 bases at J, with 9 bases between. The CDR3 spans 13 residues. The CDR3 loop is CASSYRLKDTQYF. CDR3 nucleotides: TGTGCCAGCAGTTACCGCCTAAAGGATACGCAGTATTTT.

This chain links TRBV4-1 with TRBJ1-6; 10 bases are shared with TRBD1. Trimming took 4 bases from V and 3 from J; bases not matched to a gene: 3. The CDR3 runs to 16 residues. From germline, CDR1 is MGHRA and CDR2 YSYEKL. CDR3 protein: CASSPGQGVYNSPLHF. The CDR3 nucleotides are TGCGCCAGCAGCCCCGGACAGGGGGTCTATAATTCACCCCTCCACTTT.

This chain uses TRBV2 with TRBJ1-1; the D gene is possibly TRBD1 (6 bases). The CDR3 runs 14 residues. Trimming left V 7 bases short and J 5 bases short, with 17 bases between. In germline, CDR1 is SNHLY, CDR2 FYNNEI. The CDR3 bases are TGTGCCAGCAACCCAGGGGTTGGGACGACTGAAGCTTTCTTT. Its protein product is CASNPGVGTTEAFF.

The chain joins TRBV6-6 to TRBJ2-7; no clear D. Germline V CDR1 and CDR2: MNHNY, SVGAGI (reference sequence). Between the trimmed V and J ends, which lost 5 bases and 2 bases, there was a span of 7 bases. This CDR3 comprises 12 residues. CDR3 nucleotides: TGTGCCAGCAGTGACAAAACCTACGAGCAGTACTTC. This codes for CASSDKTYEQYF.

The chain links TRBV7-2 to TRBJ2-3, with 7 positions matching TRBD1. This CDR3 has 14 residues. V trimming: 5 bases; J trimming: 4 bases; junction bases outside the gene matches: 6. Looked up from germline, CDR1 is SGHTA and CDR2 is FQGNSA. CDR3 sequence reads: CASSPRGPADTQYF. The CDR3 bases are TGTGCCAGCAGCCCGAGGGGGCCGGCAGATACGCAGTATTTT.

The chain uses TRBV7-9 and TRBJ1-4; 9 bases map to TRBD1. J was trimmed by 8 bases and V by 5 bases; bases with no gene match: 6. Germline CDR1 SEHNR, CDR2 FQNEAQ (reference sequence). The CDR3 is 14 residues long. This CDR3 is CASSLGQGREKLFF. Here the CDR3 DNA reads TGTGCCAGCAGCCTAGGACAGGGGAGGGAAAAACTGTTTTTT.

The CDR3 DNA reads as TGTGCCAGCAGTTACTCACAGGGAAACGAGCAGTACTTC. Protein product: CASSYSQGNEQYF. The rearrangement joins TRBV6-5 to TRBJ2-7, with D possibly matching TRBD1 (6 bases). Germline-derived CDR1 and CDR2 are MNHEY and SVGAGI. The length of the CDR3 is 13 residues. Trimming stripped 0 bases from V and 5 bases from J, with 8 bases between.

The V call is TRBV7-8, the J call TRBJ2-3, with D possibly being TRBD1 (6 bases). The germline gives CDR1 SGHVS, CDR2 FQNEAQ. The CDR3 is made up of 17 amino acids. V dropped 5 bases and J dropped 0 bases, with 18 bases sitting between them. Here the CDR3 DNA reads TGTGCCAGCAGCCCATCGGGACATTTACCTAGCACAGATACGCAGTATTTT. This sequence encodes CASSPSGHLPSTDTQYF.

The chain combines TRBV6-2 or TRBV6-3 with TRBJ2-1, with 7 bases matching TRBD2. Germline V gene sequence: CDR1 MNHEY, CDR2 SVGEGT. Trimming took 3 bases from V and 9 from J; bases not matched to a gene: 2. CDR3 length: 12 residues. DNA of the CDR3: TGTGCCAGCAGTTATGGGGAGGGTGAGCAGTTCTTC. Translation: CASSYGEGEQFF.

This rearrangement joins TRBV15 to TRBJ1-2, with D maybe TRBD1 (6 bases). Germline V gives CDR1 LNHNV, CDR2 YYDKDF (reference sequence). This CDR3 is 15 amino acids long. Trimming took off 4 bases at V and 3 bases at J, with 15 bases between the two ends. CDR3 sequence reads: CATSTPSYRDYGYTF. The CDR3 DNA sequence: TGTGCCACCAGCACCCCCTCTTACAGGGACTATGGCTACACCTTC. The full variable domain, completed using reference TRBV15 and TRBJ1-2, is DAMVIQNPRYQVTQFGKPVTLSCSQTLNHNVMYWYQQKSSQAPKLLFHYYDKDFNNEADTPDNFQSRRPNTSFCFLDIRSPGLGDTAMYLCATSTPSYRDYGYTFGSGTRLTVV.

The V call is TRBV24-1, the J call TRBJ2-2; 8 nucleotides match TRBD1. The CDR3 is 17 residues long. Unmatched junction bases numbered 6, after V lost 3 bases and J lost 1 base. From germline, CDR1 is KGHDR and CDR2 SFDVKD. For the CDR3, the DNA is TGTGCCACCAGTGATCGGAGACAGGGGTTGAACACCGGGGAGCTGTTTTTT. It yields the protein CATSDRRQGLNTGELFF.